Below, one T cell receptor (beta chain) is given with its context. This record belongs to a study of technical replicates of blood from several donors. TCRdb's table, derived via immunoSEQ multiplex PCR, lists solely in-frame clones and lacks some. The table lists roughly 64,000 clones, 80% to 90% of them singletons. V was clipped by 3 bases and J by 8 bases; unmatched bases: 12. This CDR3 has 16 amino acids. CDR1 and CDR2 from the germline V gene are KGHSH and LQKENI. The material sequenced was PBMCs. The receptor's source is a human donor in good health. Some clones in this sample may be carry-over from other donors' samples. The chain links TRBV18 to TRBJ2-1; 8 bases fit TRBD2. This CDR3 reads CASSPLRGTSFDEQFF. CDR3 nucleotides: TGTGCCAGCTCACCGTTGAGGGGGACTAGTTTCGATGAGCAGTTCTTC. The full variable domain, completed using reference TRBV18 and TRBJ2-1, is NAGVMQNPRHLVRRRGQEARLRCSPMKGHSHVYWYRQLPEEGLKFMVYLQKENIIDESGMPKERFSAEFPKEGPSILRIQQVVRGDSAAYFCASSPLRGTSFDEQFFGPGTRLTVL.